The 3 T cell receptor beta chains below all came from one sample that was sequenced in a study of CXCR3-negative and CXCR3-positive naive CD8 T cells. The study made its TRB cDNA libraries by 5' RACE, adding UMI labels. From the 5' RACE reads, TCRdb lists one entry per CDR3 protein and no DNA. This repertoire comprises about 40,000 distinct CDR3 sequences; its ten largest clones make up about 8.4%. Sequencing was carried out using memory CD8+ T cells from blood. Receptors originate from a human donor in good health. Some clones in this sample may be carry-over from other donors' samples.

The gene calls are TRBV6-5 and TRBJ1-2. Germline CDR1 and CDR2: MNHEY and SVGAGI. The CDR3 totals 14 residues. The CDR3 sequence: CASRILDGPYGYTF.

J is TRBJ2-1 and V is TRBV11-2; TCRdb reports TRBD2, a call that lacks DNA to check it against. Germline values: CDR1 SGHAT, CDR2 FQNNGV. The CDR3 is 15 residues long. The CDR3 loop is CASSLVGTSLDEQFF.

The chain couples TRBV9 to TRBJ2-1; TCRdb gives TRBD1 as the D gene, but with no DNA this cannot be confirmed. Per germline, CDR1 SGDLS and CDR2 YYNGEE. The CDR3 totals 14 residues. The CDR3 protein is CASSGGGHDNEQFF.